Below, 6 T cell receptor beta chains from the same sample are listed, as sequenced in a study of response to subunit inactivated influenza vaccine. TCRdb passed the RT-PCR reads through MiXCR, listing each CDR3 protein once. This repertoire shows about 570,000 distinct CDR3 sequences, over 9% found once; its top ten account for 9.5% to 12%. The data were also submitted as part of a second study, on T cells expressing NK-cell markers. In that study: TCR beta cDNA was made by 5'RACE template switching with UMIs.

The sequenced sample was PBMCs from blood, obtained on the day of vaccination. The receptors stem from a man between 45 and 60 years old who received an inactivated influenza vaccine.

As concerns this clonotype: A read error is possible here, since a much larger clone lies one base away. The chain couples TRBV7-2 to TRBJ1-1; 8 nucleotides match TRBD1. The CDR3 contains 14 residues. V shed 4 bases, J shed 0 bases, and the junction held 1 base outside the gene matches. Germline-derived CDR1 and CDR2 are SGHTA and FQGNSA. The CDR3 here is CASSYRGMNTEAFF. CDR3 DNA: TGTGCCAGCAGCTACAGGGGGATGAACACTGAAGCTTTCTTT.

The V gene is TRBV20-1, the J gene TRBJ1-3; 7 bases are shared with TRBD1. The germline gives CDR1 DFQATT, CDR2 SNEGSKA (reference sequence). Unmatched junction bases numbered 2, after V lost 3 bases and J lost 0 bases. This CDR3 is built from 14 residues. The CDR3 reads CSARTGTSGNTIYF. CDR3 nucleotide sequence: TGCAGTGCTAGGACAGGGACCTCTGGAAACACCATATATTTT.

In this sample, this clonotype turned up many times. The gene calls are TRBV25-1 and TRBJ2-5; 8 bases map to TRBD1. V gave up 2 bases and J gave up 5 bases; unmatched junction bases: 7. CDR1 is MGHDK, CDR2 SYGVNS, per germline. The CDR3 is 15 residues long. The CDR3 DNA follows: TGTGCCAGCAGTGAACCAGGGGGCTTCGATGAGACCCAGTACTTC. Its protein product is CASSEPGGFDETQYF.

The genes are TRBV12-3 or TRBV12-4 and TRBJ2-5; D is unresolved. V was clipped by 5 bases and J by 0 bases, with 10 bases between them. The CDR3 loop spans 14 amino acids. As DNA, the CDR3 is TGTGCCAGCAGTCCTTGGACGCACCAAGAGACCCAGTACTTC. It encodes CASSPWTHQETQYF.

This chain joins TRBV7-9 and TRBJ2-1; TRBD2 is a possible D gene (7 bases). In germline, CDR1 is SEHNR, CDR2 FQNEAQ (reference sequence). The CDR3 is made up of 15 amino acids. Trimming pared 3 bases from V and 6 bases from J, leaving 15 bases between. This CDR3 reads CASSFAGASFNEQFF. CDR3 DNA: TGTGCCAGCAGCTTCGCGGGGGCGTCATTCAATGAGCAGTTCTTC.

This clonotype has ten or more counts. The chain links TRBV12-3 or TRBV12-4 to TRBJ1-1; no reliable D call. The germline V and J ends were trimmed by 1 base and 0 bases, with 9 bases remaining between them. The CDR3 runs 15 residues. CDR3 nucleotides: TGTGCCAGCAGTTTAGAAGGCAGGTTGAACACTGAAGCTTTCTTT. Translating gives CASSLEGRLNTEAFF.